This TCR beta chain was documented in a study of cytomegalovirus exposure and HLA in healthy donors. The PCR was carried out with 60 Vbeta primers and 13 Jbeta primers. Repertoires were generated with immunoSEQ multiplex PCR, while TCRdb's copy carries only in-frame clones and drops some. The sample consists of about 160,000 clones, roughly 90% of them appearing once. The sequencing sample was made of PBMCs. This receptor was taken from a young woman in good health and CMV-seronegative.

The CDR3: CASNDGLADNEQFF. The DNA of the CDR3 is TGTGCCAGCAATGACGGACTAGCTGACAATGAGCAGTTCTTC. The chain recombines TRBV6-5 with TRBJ2-1; 8 bases are shared with TRBD2. The length of the CDR3 is 14 residues. Germline CDR1 reads MNHEY; CDR2 reads SVGAGI. V dropped 7 bases and J dropped 5; count of bases not matched to a gene: 7.